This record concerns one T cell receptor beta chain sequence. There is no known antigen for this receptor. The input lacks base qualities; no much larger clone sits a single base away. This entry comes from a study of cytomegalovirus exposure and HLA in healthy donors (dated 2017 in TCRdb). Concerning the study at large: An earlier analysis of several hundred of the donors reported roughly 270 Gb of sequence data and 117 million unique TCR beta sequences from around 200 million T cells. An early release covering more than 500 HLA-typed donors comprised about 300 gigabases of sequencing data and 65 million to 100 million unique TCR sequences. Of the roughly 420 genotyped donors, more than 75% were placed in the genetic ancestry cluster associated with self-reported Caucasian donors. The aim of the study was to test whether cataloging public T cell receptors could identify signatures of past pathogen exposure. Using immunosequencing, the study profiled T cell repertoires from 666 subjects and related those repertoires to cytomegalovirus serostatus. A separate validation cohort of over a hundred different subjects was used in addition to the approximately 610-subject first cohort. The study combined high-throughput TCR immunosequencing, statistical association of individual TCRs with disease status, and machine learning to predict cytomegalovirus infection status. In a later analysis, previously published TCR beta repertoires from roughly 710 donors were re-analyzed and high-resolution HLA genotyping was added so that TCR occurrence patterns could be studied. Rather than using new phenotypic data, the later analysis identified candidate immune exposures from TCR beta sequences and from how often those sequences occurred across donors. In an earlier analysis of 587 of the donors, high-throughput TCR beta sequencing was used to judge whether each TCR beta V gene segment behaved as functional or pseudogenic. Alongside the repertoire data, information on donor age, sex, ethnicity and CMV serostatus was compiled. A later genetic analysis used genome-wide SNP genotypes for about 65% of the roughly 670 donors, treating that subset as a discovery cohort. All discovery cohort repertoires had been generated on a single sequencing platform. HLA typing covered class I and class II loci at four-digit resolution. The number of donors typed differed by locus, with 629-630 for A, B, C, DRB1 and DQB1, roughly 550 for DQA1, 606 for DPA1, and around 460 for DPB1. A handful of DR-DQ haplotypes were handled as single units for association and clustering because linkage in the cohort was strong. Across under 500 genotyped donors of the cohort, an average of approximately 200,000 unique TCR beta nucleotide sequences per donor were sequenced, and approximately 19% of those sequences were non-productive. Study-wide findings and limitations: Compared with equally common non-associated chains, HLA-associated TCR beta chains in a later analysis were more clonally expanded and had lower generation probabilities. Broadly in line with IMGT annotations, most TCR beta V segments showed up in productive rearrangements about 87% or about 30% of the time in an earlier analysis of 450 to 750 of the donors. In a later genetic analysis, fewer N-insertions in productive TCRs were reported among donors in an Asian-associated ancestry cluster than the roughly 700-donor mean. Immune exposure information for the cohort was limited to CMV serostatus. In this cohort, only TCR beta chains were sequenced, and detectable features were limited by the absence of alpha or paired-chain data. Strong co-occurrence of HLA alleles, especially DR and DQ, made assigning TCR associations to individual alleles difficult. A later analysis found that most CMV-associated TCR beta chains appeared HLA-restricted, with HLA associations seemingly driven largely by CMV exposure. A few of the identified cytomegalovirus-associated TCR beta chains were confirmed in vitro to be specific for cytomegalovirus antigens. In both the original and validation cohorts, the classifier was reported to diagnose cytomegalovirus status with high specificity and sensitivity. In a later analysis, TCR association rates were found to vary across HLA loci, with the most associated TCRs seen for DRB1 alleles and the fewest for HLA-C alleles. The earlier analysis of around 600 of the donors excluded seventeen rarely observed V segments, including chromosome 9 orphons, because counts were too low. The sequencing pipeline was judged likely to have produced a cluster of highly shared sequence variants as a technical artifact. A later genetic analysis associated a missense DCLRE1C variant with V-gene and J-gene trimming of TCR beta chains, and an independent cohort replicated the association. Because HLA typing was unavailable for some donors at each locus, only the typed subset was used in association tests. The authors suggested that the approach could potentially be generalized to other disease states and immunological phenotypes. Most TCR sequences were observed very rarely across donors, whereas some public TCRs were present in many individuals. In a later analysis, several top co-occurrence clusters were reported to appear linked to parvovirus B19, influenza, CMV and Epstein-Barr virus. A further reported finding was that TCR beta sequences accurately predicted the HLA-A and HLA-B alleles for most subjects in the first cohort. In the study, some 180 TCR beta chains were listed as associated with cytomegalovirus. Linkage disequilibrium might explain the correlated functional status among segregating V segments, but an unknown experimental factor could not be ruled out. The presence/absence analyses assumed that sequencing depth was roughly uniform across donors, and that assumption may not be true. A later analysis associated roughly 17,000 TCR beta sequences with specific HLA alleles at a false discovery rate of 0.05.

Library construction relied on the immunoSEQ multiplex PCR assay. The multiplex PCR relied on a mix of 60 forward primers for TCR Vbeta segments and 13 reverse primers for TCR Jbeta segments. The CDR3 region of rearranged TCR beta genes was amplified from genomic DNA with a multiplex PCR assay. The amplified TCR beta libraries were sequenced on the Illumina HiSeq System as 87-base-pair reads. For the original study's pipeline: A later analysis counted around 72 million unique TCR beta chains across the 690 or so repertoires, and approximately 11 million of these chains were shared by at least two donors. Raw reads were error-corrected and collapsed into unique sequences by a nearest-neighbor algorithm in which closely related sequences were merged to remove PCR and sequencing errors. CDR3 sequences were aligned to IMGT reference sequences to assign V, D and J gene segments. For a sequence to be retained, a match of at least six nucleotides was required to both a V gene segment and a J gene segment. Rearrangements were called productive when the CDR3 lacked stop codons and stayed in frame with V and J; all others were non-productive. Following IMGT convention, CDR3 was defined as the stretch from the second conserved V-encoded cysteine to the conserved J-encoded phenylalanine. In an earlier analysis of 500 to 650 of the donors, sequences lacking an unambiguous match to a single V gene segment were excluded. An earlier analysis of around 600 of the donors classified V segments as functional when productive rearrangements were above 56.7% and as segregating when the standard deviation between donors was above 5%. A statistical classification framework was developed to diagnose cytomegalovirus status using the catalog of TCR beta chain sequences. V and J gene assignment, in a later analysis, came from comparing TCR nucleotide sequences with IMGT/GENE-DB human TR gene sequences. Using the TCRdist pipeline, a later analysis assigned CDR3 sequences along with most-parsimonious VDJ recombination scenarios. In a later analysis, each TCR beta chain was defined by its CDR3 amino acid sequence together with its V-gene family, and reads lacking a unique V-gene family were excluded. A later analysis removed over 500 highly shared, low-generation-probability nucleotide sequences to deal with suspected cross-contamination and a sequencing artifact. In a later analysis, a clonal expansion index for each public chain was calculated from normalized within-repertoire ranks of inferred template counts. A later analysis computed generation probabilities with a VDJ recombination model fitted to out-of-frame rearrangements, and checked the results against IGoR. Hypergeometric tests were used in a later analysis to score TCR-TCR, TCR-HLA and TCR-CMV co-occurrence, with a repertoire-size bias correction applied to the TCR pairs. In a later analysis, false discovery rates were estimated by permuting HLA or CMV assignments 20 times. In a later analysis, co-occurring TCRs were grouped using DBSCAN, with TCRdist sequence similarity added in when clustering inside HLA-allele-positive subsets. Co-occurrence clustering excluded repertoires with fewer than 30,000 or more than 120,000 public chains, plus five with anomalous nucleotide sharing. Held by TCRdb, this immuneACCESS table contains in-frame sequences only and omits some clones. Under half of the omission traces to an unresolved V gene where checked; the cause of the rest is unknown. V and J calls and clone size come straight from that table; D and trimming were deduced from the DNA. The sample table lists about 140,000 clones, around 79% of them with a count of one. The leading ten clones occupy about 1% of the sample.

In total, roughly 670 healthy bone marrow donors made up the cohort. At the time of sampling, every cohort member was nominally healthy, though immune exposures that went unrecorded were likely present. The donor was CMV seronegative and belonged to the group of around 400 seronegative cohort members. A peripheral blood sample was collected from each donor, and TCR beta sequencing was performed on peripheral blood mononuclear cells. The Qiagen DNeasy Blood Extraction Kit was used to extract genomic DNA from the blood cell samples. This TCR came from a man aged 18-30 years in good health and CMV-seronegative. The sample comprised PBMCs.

The nucleotides are TGTGCCAGTAGTATAGATCTGAGCTATGGCTACACCTTC. Its translation reads: CASSIDLSYGYTF. The V and J segments used are TRBV19 and TRBJ1-2; a confident D gene designation cannot be given. The CDR3 covers 13 residues, taking in both the cysteine and the phenylalanine. Here the CDR3 DNA is all that survives: 39 bases in frame from base 1. V gives up 0 bases and J gives up 4 bases, and the segment between their germline ends measures 6 bases. The germline V gene encodes CDR1 LNHDA and CDR2 SQIVND (reference sequence).